Given below is one TCR beta chain in context. Seattle cases were enrolled at active infection and followed longitudinally. The sample originates from a study of blood T cell repertoires in COVID-19. Study context: The cDNA or gDNA used as material had been derived from T cells, B-cell-depleted T cells, or PBMCs.

Produced via immunoSEQ multiplex PCR; TCRdb's table is partial and in-frame only. The table has 200,000 to 250,000 clones, 86% seen once. The specimen was peripheral blood. The clonotype originates from a man aged 45-65 years with COVID-19, enrolled during active disease.

This chain's CDR3 is CAISFDRTDSGANVLTF. The CDR3 DNA follows: TGTGCCATCAGTTTCGATAGGACAGACTCTGGGGCCAACGTCCTGACTTTC. This chain links TRBV10-3 with TRBJ2-6, with D possibly matching TRBD1 (6 bases). V lost 5 bases, J lost 0 bases, and 14 bases lay in between. The CDR3 spans 17 residues. Per the germline V gene, CDR1 is ENHRY and CDR2 is SYGVKD.